The 10 T cell receptor beta chains below were found in one sample sequenced in a study of cytotoxic CD8 clonotypes in ibrutinib-treated CLL. Clones were read by immunoSEQ multiplex PCR, and TCRdb kept only the in-frame ones, dropping some. The sample holds over 70,000 clones, roughly 84% seen once. Sequencing used PBMCs, obtained before ibrutinib treatment. The receptor source for this set is a human donor with chronic lymphocytic leukemia.

The chain recombines TRBV30 with TRBJ1-4; D unresolved. Germline CDR1 GTSNPN, CDR2 SVGIG (reference sequence). V was trimmed by 0 bases and J by 7 bases, leaving 12 bases between them. The CDR3 sequence is 14 residues long. This CDR3 reads CAWSVHRSGEKLFF. The CDR3 DNA sequence: TGTGCCTGGAGTGTACACCGGAGCGGTGAAAAACTGTTTTTT.

V is TRBV6-6 and J is TRBJ2-7, with 9 bases matching TRBD2. Looked up from germline, CDR1 is MNHNY and CDR2 is SVGAGI (reference sequence). J gave up 3 bases and V 5 bases, and 8 bases lay outside the gene matches. This CDR3 has 15 amino acids. As DNA, the CDR3 is TGTGCCAGCAGTCCATCCAGGACTAGCGTCTACGAGCAGTACTTC. The encoded protein is CASSPSRTSVYEQYF.

This chain connects TRBV2 to TRBJ1-1, with D possibly matching TRBD1 (5 bases). The CDR3 runs 15 residues. Trimming cost V 6 bases and J 1 base, with 15 bases left between them. Germline V gene lookup returns CDR1 SNHLY and CDR2 FYNNEI. The CDR3 here is CASRTAGTANTEAFF. The CDR3 DNA is TGTGCCAGCAGGACTGCCGGGACCGCGAACACTGAAGCTTTCTTT.

The rearrangement links TRBV7-2 to TRBJ2-7; D not resolved. Trimming cost V 1 base and J 1 base, with 11 bases left between them. From germline, CDR1 is SGHTA and CDR2 FQGNSA. The length of the CDR3 is 15 residues. The CDR3: CASSLGHTASYEQYF. As DNA, the CDR3 is TGTGCCAGCAGCTTAGGACATACAGCGTCCTACGAGCAGTACTTC.

The chain combines TRBV7-9 with TRBJ2-3; 9 positions agree with TRBD2. The CDR3 has 15 residues. Looked up from germline, CDR1 is SEHNR and CDR2 is FQNEAQ (reference sequence). V trimming: 8 bases; J trimming: 2 bases; junction bases outside the gene matches: 8. CDR3 nucleotide sequence: TGTGCCAGCGACTGGCGGGAGGGATTCACAGATACGCAGTATTTT. It yields the protein CASDWREGFTDTQYF.

The rearrangement joins TRBV6-7 to TRBJ2-7; tentative D call: TRBD1 (6 bases). TRBV6-7 is marked as an open reading frame, function uncertain. The CDR3 is 16 residues long. V was clipped by 4 bases and J by 0 bases, with 16 bases between them. This chain's CDR3 is CASSCPDRYSSYEQYF. The DNA for the CDR3 is TGTGCCAGCAGTTGCCCCGACAGGTACAGCTCCTACGAGCAGTACTTC.

This clone was recorded once. The V and J genes are TRBV28 and TRBJ2-7, with TRBD2 matching over 14 bases. The CDR3 sequence is 15 residues long. V was clipped by 3 bases and J by 6 bases; unmatched bases: 4. The germline V gene encodes CDR1 MDHEN and CDR2 SYDVKM. The CDR3 reads CASSFPTSGRGEQYF. In DNA form, the CDR3 reads TGTGCCAGCAGTTTCCCGACTAGCGGGAGGGGCGAGCAGTACTTC.

This chain connects TRBV2 to TRBJ2-3; TRBD2 aligns across 8 bases. Germline CDR1 and CDR2: SNHLY and FYNNEI. This CDR3 is built from 15 residues. Trimming removed 7 bases from V and 0 bases from J; junction bases left unmatched: 6. CDR3 nucleotides: TGTGCCAGCACCAAGACTAGCGCAAGCACAGATACGCAGTATTTT. It translates to CASTKTSASTDTQYF.

The rearrangement links TRBV5-8 to TRBJ2-7; 8 bases are a match to TRBD2. This CDR3 has 15 residues. Germline V lookup: CDR1 SGHTS, CDR2 YDEGEE. Trimming cost V 0 bases and J 5 bases; bases outside gene matches: 7. The DNA for the CDR3 is TGTGCCAGCAGCTTGGCCCGGACTAGCTTCAACGAGCAGTACTTC. Residues: CASSLARTSFNEQYF.

The chain has TRBV7-9 and TRBJ2-3, with TRBD2 matching over 10 bases. The CDR3 contains 16 residues. Germline V gives CDR1 SEHNR, CDR2 FQNEAQ (reference sequence). V lost 2 bases, J lost 0 bases, and 2 bases stayed unmatched. DNA of the CDR3: TGTGCCAGCAGCTTATCTAGCGGGAGTAGCACAGATACGCAGTATTTT. This translates into CASSLSSGSSTDTQYF. Complete variable domain (other parts from reference TRBV7-9 and TRBJ2-3): DTGVSQNPRHKITKRGQNVTFRCDPISEHNRLYWYRQTLGQGPEFLTYFQNEAQLEKSRLLSDRFSAERPKGSFSTLEIQRTEQGDSAMYLCASSLSSGSSTDTQYFGPGTRLTVL.